This TCR beta chain was recovered during a study of blood T cells in healthy people across ages. Study-level points and caveats: It was found that TCR beta diversity correlated strongly with the percentage of naive T cells. Estimates of diversity drawn from one million T cells were considered underestimates.

The authors ran a second PCR of roughly 6 to 11 cycles using a sample-barcoded 5' primer and a J-beta primer mix. TCRdb itself ran the 5' RACE reads through MiXCR, one entry per CDR3 protein. The sample yields around 1.7 million distinct CDR3 sequences, roughly 27% seen once. This clonotype was counted many times. Its antigen is undetermined. Extraction yielded at least 6 micrograms of total RNA per sample. The CDR3 sequence is 18 residues long. The V segment lost 2 bases and the J segment 3 bases; nucleotides outside the gene matches: 15. Germline-derived CDR1 and CDR2 are ENHRY and SYGVKD. Sequencing input: blood. The sequence was obtained from a woman in her 30s in good health. This chain joins TRBV10-3 and TRBJ2-7, with 8 bases identical to TRBD2. CDR3: CAISESIGGAVVSYEQYF. CDR3 in DNA: TGTGCCATCAGTGAGAGTATCGGGGGGGCCGTAGTTAGCTACGAGCAGTACTTC.